The 12 T cell receptor beta chains below were found in one sample sequenced in a study of Graves' ophthalmopathy and Graves' hyperthyroidism. RNA transcripts were the template, and TCR beta CDR3 regions were amplified from them. After a first-round RT-PCR with HTBI primers, a second-round multiplex PCR was run. Each CDR3 protein is one row after TCRdb ran MiXCR on the multiplex PCR reads. The repertoire holds 200,000 to 300,000 distinct CDR3 sequences, with around 50% as singletons. Sequenced material: peripheral blood. These receptors came from an adult man with Graves' ophthalmopathy.

The gene calls are TRBV20-1 and TRBJ2-2; 14 nucleotides line up with TRBD2. The CDR3 consists of 16 residues. V lost 3 bases to trimming and J lost 4 bases; unmatched junction nucleotides: 4. CDR1 and CDR2 (germline): DFQATT, SNEGSKA (reference sequence). The CDR3 is CSARGLAGVFTGELFF. The CDR3 region has the DNA TGCAGTGCTAGGGGACTAGCGGGAGTATTCACCGGGGAGCTGTTTTTT.

V gene TRBV2 combines with J gene TRBJ1-2; D unresolved. V was pared by 4 bases and J by 13 bases, with 7 bases between. There are 9 residues in the CDR3. CDR1 and CDR2 (germline): SNHLY, FYNNEI. The CDR3 coding sequence is TGTGCCAGCAGTGGTGGCAGCACCTTC. Encoded protein: CASSGGSTF.

The rearrangement links TRBV13 to TRBJ2-7; 8 nucleotides line up with TRBD1. The ends lost 4 bases at V and 3 bases at J; junction bases unmatched: 8. This CDR3 contains 15 residues. Germline CDR1 and CDR2: PRHDT and FYEKMQ (reference sequence). CDR3 sequence (DNA): TGTGCCAGCAGCTCCGACCGGACAGGGTTCTACGAGCAGTACTTC. Its protein is CASSSDRTGFYEQYF.

Only one count was recorded for this clonotype. V is TRBV7-8 and J is TRBJ1-5, with D maybe TRBD1 (6 bases). With 5 bases removed from V and 5 bases from J, the gap between germline ends came to 16 bases. Germline V gene lookup returns CDR1 SGHVS and CDR2 FQNEAQ. This CDR3 is built from 15 residues. The CDR3 loop reads CASSPGQQVHQPQHF. In nucleotides, the CDR3 is TGTGCCAGCAGCCCAGGACAGCAAGTCCATCAGCCCCAGCATTTT. The full variable domain, rest sourced from reference TRBV7-8 and TRBJ1-5, is GAGVSQSPRYKVAKRGQDVALRCDPISGHVSLFWYQQALGQGPEFLTYFQNEAQLDKSGLPSDRFFAERPEGSVSTLKIQRTQQEDSAVYLCASSPGQQVHQPQHFGDGTRLSIL.

This chain uses TRBV7-2 with TRBJ2-7, with D perhaps TRBD2 (6 bases). Germline V gene lookup returns CDR1 SGHTA and CDR2 FQGNSA. V was clipped by 7 bases and J by 5 bases, with 18 bases between them. The length of the CDR3 is 14 residues. The CDR3 nucleotides read TGTGCCAGCACCGGGGGTCTACCTGGCCACGAGCAGTACTTC. Translated: CASTGGLPGHEQYF.

The chain is built from TRBV7-8 and TRBJ2-5; D might be TRBD1 or TRBD2, each matching 7 bases. There are 14 residues in the CDR3. With 3 bases removed from V and 11 bases from J, the gap between germline ends came to 19 bases. The germline CDR1 and CDR2 sequences are SGHVS and FQNEAQ. CDR3 nucleotides: TGTGCCAGCAGCTTTAGTGAGGGGGCGGGGGAGCAGTACTTC. Its protein product is CASSFSEGAGEQYF.

This clonotype has ten or more counts. The chain recombines TRBV7-9 with TRBJ1-1; D ambiguous. This CDR3 is built from 15 residues. Germline V CDR1 and CDR2: SEHNR, FQNEAQ (reference sequence). Trimming shortened V by 5 bases and J by 1 base, and 14 bases separated the two germline ends. The CDR3 DNA follows: TGTGCCAGCAGCCGGACCGGGTCCCAGAACACTGAAGCTTTCTTT. Translating it yields CASSRTGSQNTEAFF.

This clonotype was counted only a few times. The CDR3 DNA sequence: TGTGCCAGTAGTACCCTGGCGGGAGCTGGGGCCAACGTCCTGACTTTC. It yields the protein CASSTLAGAGANVLTF. The chain links TRBV19 to TRBJ2-6; TRBD2 matches at 7 bases. The V and J ends lost 4 bases and 2 bases, in that order; junction bases with no gene match: 5. CDR1 is LNHDA and CDR2 is SQIVND in the germline V gene (reference sequence). This CDR3 has 16 amino acids.

This rearrangement joins TRBV7-9 to TRBJ2-5, with D perhaps TRBD1 or TRBD2 (5 bases each). The tail of the sequence fits TRBJ2-7 better, so the J call may be wrong. CDR3 length: 14 amino acids. Per the germline V gene, CDR1 is SEHNR and CDR2 is FQNEAQ (reference sequence). The CDR3 region has the DNA TGTGCCAGCAGCTTAGTTTGGGGACCCGCCGAGCAGTACTTC. Translated: CASSLVWGPAEQYF.

The rearrangement joins TRBV7-9 to TRBJ1-5; D is ambiguous. The germline V gene encodes CDR1 SEHNR and CDR2 FQNEAQ (reference sequence). This CDR3 is built from 14 residues. V was trimmed by 6 bases and J by 3 bases, leaving 12 bases between them. The DNA for the CDR3 is TGTGCCAGCAGTTTAAGGGCAGTCAATCAGCCCCAGCATTTT. As protein: CASSLRAVNQPQHF.

This clonotype turned up a few times. V usage is TRBV19 and J usage is TRBJ1-4; TRBD1 might be the D (5 bases). The V end lost 4 bases, the J end lost 4 bases, and 7 bases lay between the germline ends. The CDR3 is made up of 13 amino acids. Looked up from germline, CDR1 is LNHDA and CDR2 is SQIVND (reference sequence). DNA for the CDR3: TGTGCCAGTAGTAAGGGGATTAATGAAAAACTGTTTTTT. Its translation is CASSKGINEKLFF.

The V gene is TRBV2, the J gene TRBJ2-7, with TRBD1 as a possible D gene (5 bases). The CDR3 consists of 15 residues. Trimming took 2 bases from V and 3 from J, leaving 14 bases between them. The germline V gene has CDR1 SNHLY and CDR2 FYNNEI. For the CDR3, the DNA is TGTGCCAGCAGTGAATGGTCAGGGAATAACTACGAGCAGTACTTC. Translation: CASSEWSGNNYEQYF.